The 31 T cell receptor beta chains below all came from one sample that was sequenced in a study of cytomegalovirus exposure and HLA in healthy donors. The PCR was carried out with 60 Vbeta primers and 13 Jbeta primers. TCRdb's table, derived via immunoSEQ multiplex PCR, lists solely in-frame clones and lacks some. The sample lists roughly 190,000 clones, 70% to 75% occurring once. The specimen sequenced was PBMCs. These receptors originate from a man aged 30 to 39 in good health and CMV-seropositive.

The chain employs TRBV4-1 and TRBJ2-7; 11 positions match TRBD2. V was clipped by 0 bases and J by 7 bases; unmatched bases: 14. The CDR3 extends over 18 amino acids. CDR1 is MGHRA and CDR2 is YSYEKL in the germline V gene. CDR3 loop: CASSQESWNSGRAGEQYF. The CDR3 region has the DNA TGCGCCAGCAGCCAAGAAAGTTGGAATAGCGGGAGGGCAGGGGAGCAGTACTTC.

V is TRBV18 and J is TRBJ1-5; no reliable D call. The V and J ends lost 0 bases and 5 bases respectively, with 8 bases between them. This CDR3 contains 14 residues. The germline V gene has CDR1 KGHSH and CDR2 LQKENI. DNA for the CDR3: TGTGCCAGCTCACCACCGATAGCAGATCAGCCCCAGCATTTT. Protein sequence: CASSPPIADQPQHF.

This chain links TRBV2 with TRBJ2-1; TRBD2 matches 9 bases. Trimming took 6 bases from V and 5 from J; bases not matched to a gene: 8. The germline gives CDR1 SNHLY, CDR2 FYNNEI. This CDR3 contains 15 residues. CDR3 coding DNA: TGTGCCAGCAGGGTGACTAGCGGATCCGACAATGAGCAGTTCTTC. As protein: CASRVTSGSDNEQFF.

The chain uses TRBV7-3 and TRBJ1-1; 7 nucleotides line up with TRBD1. CDR1 SGHTA and CDR2 FQGTGA come from the germline V gene. The V and J ends lost 5 bases and 4 bases, in that order; junction bases with no gene match: 13. The CDR3 runs to 16 residues. CDR3 region: CASSPGGSRILTEAFF. Written as DNA, the CDR3 is TGTGCCAGCAGCCCAGGGGGGTCCCGGATACTCACTGAAGCTTTCTTT. The variable domain in full, with the rest retrieved from reference TRBV7-3 and TRBJ1-1, is GAGVSQTPSNKVTEKGKYVELRCDPISGHTALYWYRQSLGQGPEFLIYFQGTGAADDSGLPNDRFFAVRPEGSVSTLKIQRTERGDSAVYLCASSPGGSRILTEAFFGQGTRLTVV.

The V gene is TRBV27, the J gene TRBJ2-7; D not certain. The ends were cut back, 5 bases at V and 0 bases at J, with 14 bases in the middle. CDR1 is MNHEY and CDR2 is SMNVEV in the germline V gene (reference sequence). The CDR3 has 15 residues. The CDR3 loop reads CASSLRGLSSYEQYF. The CDR3 nucleotides read TGTGCCAGCAGTCTCCGAGGCCTGAGCTCCTACGAGCAGTACTTC.

The rearrangement joins TRBV30 to TRBJ1-1, with D possibly matching TRBD1 (6 bases). From germline, CDR1 is GTSNPN and CDR2 SVGIG (reference sequence). Trimming removed 5 bases from V and 4 bases from J, with 17 bases in between. The CDR3 length is 14 residues. CDR3 sequence (DNA): TGTGCCTGGGAAATCAGGGGCCTGGTCACTGAAGCTTTCTTT. It translates to CAWEIRGLVTEAFF.

About this clone: Other DNA sequences in the sample encode the same CDR3. This sequence joins TRBV4-2 and TRBJ2-7, with a possible D match to TRBD2 (6 bases). Trimming left V 1 base short and J 0 bases short, with 13 bases between. Germline V gives CDR1 LGHNA, CDR2 YNFKEQ. This CDR3 comprises 16 residues. CDR3 bases: TGTGCCAGCAGCCAAGGATCCCGGGGGAACTCCTACGAGCAGTACTTC. This encodes CASSQGSRGNSYEQYF.

The gene calls are TRBV11-2 and TRBJ1-6; possible D gene TRBD1, 5 bases. The CDR3 runs 14 residues. The germline V gene encodes CDR1 SGHAT and CDR2 FQNNGV. With 6 bases removed from V and 9 bases from J, the gap between germline ends came to 15 bases. CDR3 sequence reads: CASRLGGWSSPLHF. In nucleotides, the CDR3 is TGTGCCAGCAGGTTGGGGGGGTGGAGTTCACCCCTCCACTTT.

The V and J genes are TRBV5-1 and TRBJ2-1; 9 nucleotides align to TRBD2. The CDR3 has 15 residues. CDR1 and CDR2 from the germline V gene are SGHRS and YFSETQ. The J segment lost 4 bases and the V segment lost 0 bases, leaving 2 bases of the junction unmatched. The CDR3 nucleotides read TGCGCCAGCAGCTTGGGTGCGGGGGGGTACAATGAGCAGTTCTTC. Its protein is CASSLGAGGYNEQFF.

In its sample, this clone was seen once. The chain recombines TRBV7-2 with TRBJ1-2; 7 nucleotides agree with TRBD1. Germline values: CDR1 SGHTA, CDR2 FQGNSA. The CDR3 extends over 15 amino acids. The trim removed 3 bases at V and 7 bases at J, leaving 11 bases unmatched. In nucleotides, the CDR3 is TGTGCCAGCAGCTTCAGGGGGGCAGGGGGTTTTGGCTACACCTTC. Amino acids: CASSFRGAGGFGYTF.

The rearrangement links TRBV5-1 to TRBJ1-5; D is possibly TRBD1 (6 bases). There are 14 residues in the CDR3. Trimming took off 2 bases at V and 5 bases at J, with 11 bases between the two ends. Germline V gives CDR1 SGHRS, CDR2 YFSETQ. CDR3 in DNA: TGCGCCAGCAGCTTTACAGGGTTGGATCAGCCCCAGCATTTT. As protein: CASSFTGLDQPQHF.

The chain uses TRBV7-2 and TRBJ2-5; the match to TRBD1 covers 9 bases. This CDR3 has 15 residues. V lost 1 base, J lost 7 bases, and 7 bases stayed unmatched. In germline, CDR1 is SGHTA, CDR2 FQGNSA. The CDR3 sequence is CASSLGGQGRGTQYF. CDR3 sequence (DNA): TGTGCCAGCAGCTTAGGGGGACAGGGTCGGGGGACCCAGTACTTC. The full variable domain, its missing parts supplied by reference TRBV7-2 and TRBJ2-5, is GAGVSQSPSNKVTEKGKDVELRCDPISGHTALYWYRQSLGQGLEFLIYFQGNSAPDKSGLPSDRFSAERTGGSVSTLTIQRTQQEDSAVYLCASSLGGQGRGTQYFGPGTRLLVL.

This clone was counted a few times. The CDR3 coding sequence is TGTGCCAGCAGCCCCCGGGGTAGCGGGGGGGGAGAGACCCAGTACTTC. Translating gives CASSPRGSGGGETQYF. The rearrangement links TRBV5-4 to TRBJ2-5, with 11 nucleotides matching TRBD2. The length of the CDR3 is 16 residues. Germline trimming cut 4 bases from V and 4 bases from J; bases unmatched to any gene: 9. Germline CDR1 and CDR2: SGHNT and YYREEE (reference sequence).

The CDR3 DNA reads TGCAGCGTTGTAGACCGGTTCTCTAGGTCCTACAATGAGCAGTTCTTC. Translating it yields CSVVDRFSRSYNEQFF. The chain joins TRBV29-1 to TRBJ2-1; no definite D call. Between the trimmed V and J ends, which lost 4 bases and 1 base, there was a span of 17 bases. The CDR3 consists of 16 residues. Germline CDR1 SQVTM, CDR2 ANQGSEA.

The rearrangement joins TRBV7-9 to TRBJ2-5; possibly TRBD2 for D (5 bases). Germline V gene data show CDR1 as SEHNR and CDR2 as FQNEAQ (reference sequence). The length of the CDR3 is 15 residues. Trimming removed 0 bases from V and 2 bases from J, with 10 bases in between. This CDR3 is CASSLALRGQETQYF. The DNA of the CDR3 is TGTGCCAGCAGCTTAGCCCTCCGGGGTCAAGAGACCCAGTACTTC.

The gene calls are TRBV13 and TRBJ2-1; D is perhaps TRBD2 (5 bases). Germline V gives CDR1 PRHDT, CDR2 FYEKMQ (reference sequence). The CDR3 covers 15 residues. V gave up 2 bases and J gave up 6 bases, with 14 bases separating them. The DNA for the CDR3 is TGTGCCAGCAGCTTAACCGGGGAAGCACCCAATGAGCAGTTCTTC. Translated, it gives CASSLTGEAPNEQFF.

In this sample, this clone turned up a few times. This sequence joins TRBV4-2 and TRBJ1-5, with a weak D call TRBD1 (5 bases). Germline-derived CDR1 and CDR2 are LGHNA and YNFKEQ. V lost 0 bases to trimming and J lost 2 bases, with 17 bases between them. The CDR3 has 18 residues. The CDR3 loop is CASSQEGPGGGGNQPQHF. In DNA form, the CDR3 reads TGTGCCAGCAGCCAAGAGGGGCCGGGTGGCGGTGGCAATCAGCCCCAGCATTTT.

The chain is built from TRBV4-2 and TRBJ2-2; TRBD2 matches 8 bases. The V gene's germline CDR1 is LGHNA and CDR2 YNFKEQ. Trimming took 1 base from V and 7 from J; bases not matched to a gene: 2. The CDR3 extends over 14 amino acids. The CDR3 coding sequence is TGTGCCAGCAGCCAAGTAGCGGGAAGCGGGGAGCTGTTTTTT. Its protein product is CASSQVAGSGELFF.

This clone is labeled medium-sized. CDR3 loop: CASSGTSGDYEQYF. CDR3 nucleotide sequence: TGTGCCAGCAGTGGAACTAGCGGGGACTACGAGCAGTACTTC. The V gene is TRBV2, the J gene TRBJ2-7, with 10 bases that match TRBD2. Looked up from germline, CDR1 is SNHLY and CDR2 is FYNNEI. Trimming removed 4 bases from V and 3 bases from J; junction bases left unmatched: 3. This CDR3 is built from 14 residues. Drawing the rest from reference TRBV2 and TRBJ2-7, the complete variable domain is EPEVTQTPSHQVTQMGQEVILRCVPISNHLYFYWYRQILGQKVEFLVSFYNNEISEKSEIFDDQFSVERPDGSNFTLKIRSTKLEDSAMYFCASSGTSGDYEQYFGPGTRLTVT.

The rearrangement links TRBV20-1 to TRBJ1-2; no clear D. This CDR3 has 11 residues. Trimming shortened V by 3 bases and J by 7 bases, and 9 bases separated the two germline ends. In germline, CDR1 is DFQATT, CDR2 SNEGSKA (reference sequence). The DNA for the CDR3 is TGCAGTGCTAGTGGAGGTCTTGGCTACACCTTC. It encodes CSASGGLGYTF.

The chain carries TRBV18 and TRBJ2-7; 11 bases line up with TRBD2. The V segment lost 3 bases and the J segment 5 bases; nucleotides outside the gene matches: 3. CDR1 is KGHSH and CDR2 is LQKENI in the germline V gene. CDR3 length equals 14 residues. CDR3 amino acids: CASSPLAGGDEQYF. CDR3 nucleotides: TGTGCCAGCTCACCCTTAGCGGGAGGGGACGAGCAGTACTTC. Using reference TRBV18 and TRBJ2-7 for the parts outside the CDR3, the full variable domain is NAGVMQNPRHLVRRRGQEARLRCSPMKGHSHVYWYRQLPEEGLKFMVYLQKENIIDESGMPKERFSAEFPKEGPSILRIQQVVRGDSAAYFCASSPLAGGDEQYFGPGTRLTVT.

This chain links TRBV27 with TRBJ1-2; 11 bases are shared with TRBD1. The CDR3 has 15 residues. Unmatched junction bases numbered 3, after V lost 2 bases and J lost 4 bases. Germline loops: CDR1 MNHEY, CDR2 SMNVEV (reference sequence). CDR3 region: CASSLGTGGRYGYTF. CDR3 coding DNA: TGTGCCAGCAGTTTAGGGACAGGGGGACGCTATGGCTACACCTTC.

The rearrangement joins TRBV13 to TRBJ2-5, with TRBD2 matching over 11 bases. Germline trimming cut 5 bases from V and 2 bases from J; bases unmatched to any gene: 10. The CDR3 has 17 amino acids. Germline loops: CDR1 PRHDT, CDR2 FYEKMQ (reference sequence). CDR3 coding DNA: TGTGCCAGCAGCACCTATTTAGCGGGAGGGTCACAAGAGACCCAGTACTTC. It is translated as CASSTYLAGGSQETQYF.

V is TRBV2 and J is TRBJ1-1; TRBD1 agrees at 7 bases. Trimming removed 3 bases from V and 0 bases from J; junction bases left unmatched: 7. The CDR3 extends over 16 amino acids. Germline V CDR1 and CDR2: SNHLY, FYNNEI. The CDR3 region is CASSEWTGFMNTEAFF. In nucleotides, the CDR3 is TGTGCCAGCAGTGAGTGGACAGGTTTTATGAACACTGAAGCTTTCTTT.

This clone was detected only a few times. This chain joins TRBV27 and TRBJ1-1; TRBD1 matches 7 bases. V was clipped by 8 bases and J by 2 bases; unmatched bases: 8. Per the germline V gene, CDR1 is MNHEY and CDR2 is SMNVEV (reference sequence). CDR3 length: 14 residues. CDR3 region: CASRPDRFNTEAFF. CDR3 sequence (DNA): TGTGCCAGCCGCCCGGACAGGTTCAACACTGAAGCTTTCTTT.

The chain is built from TRBV5-4 and TRBJ2-2; 9 bases fit TRBD2. Germline loops: CDR1 SGHNT, CDR2 YYREEE (reference sequence). Germline trimming cut 1 base from V and 7 bases from J; bases unmatched to any gene: 8. The CDR3 has 16 residues. CDR3 in amino acids: CASSLQLAGPNGELFF. CDR3 coding DNA: TGTGCCAGCAGCTTGCAACTAGCGGGCCCGAACGGGGAGCTGTTTTTT.

In nucleotides, the CDR3 is TGTGCCAGCAGCTTAGCAACCCCGCTATACCGTTATGGCTACACCTTC. It yields the protein CASSLATPLYRYGYTF. This chain links TRBV7-2 with TRBJ1-2; no definite D call. V was cut by 0 bases and J by 5 bases, with 16 bases left in between. Germline V gene lookup returns CDR1 SGHTA and CDR2 FQGNSA. The CDR3 loop spans 16 amino acids.

The chain employs TRBV19 and TRBJ2-5; D perhaps matches TRBD2 (5 bases). This CDR3 is built from 14 residues. Germline V gene lookup returns CDR1 LNHDA and CDR2 SQIVND (reference sequence). Deletions cut 4 bases from V and 5 bases from J, with 14 bases between. CDR3 coding DNA: TGTGCCAGTAGTACCACAAGGGTAGCGGAGACCCAGTACTTC. This encodes CASSTTRVAETQYF. The full variable domain, with the rest looked up from reference TRBV19 and TRBJ2-5, is DGGITQSPKYLFRKEGQNVTLSCEQNLNHDAMYWYRQDPGQGLRLIYYSQIVNDFQKGDIAEGYSVSREKKESFPLTVTSAQKNPTAFYLCASSTTRVAETQYFGPGTRLLVL.

This rearrangement joins TRBV6-1 to TRBJ2-5; 10 positions match TRBD2. The CDR3 contains 15 residues. The V gene end was trimmed by 3 bases and the J gene end by 5 bases; junction bases not matched to a gene: 6. Germline CDR1 and CDR2: MNHNS and SASEGT. The CDR3 bases are TGTGCCAGCAGTGACCATAGCGGGGGGTGGGAGACCCAGTACTTC. Protein sequence: CASSDHSGGWETQYF.

The V and J genes are TRBV11-3 and TRBJ2-5; possibly TRBD1 for D (6 bases). The CDR3 extends over 13 amino acids. The V end was cut by 5 bases, the J end by 6 bases, with 13 bases between. Germline CDR1 SGHNT, CDR2 YENEEA. CDR3 in amino acids: CASSPQGAKTQYF. The CDR3 region has the DNA TGTGCCAGCAGCCCACAGGGCGCGAAGACCCAGTACTTC.

This sequence joins TRBV28 and TRBJ2-1, with TRBD1 matching over 7 bases. Trimming took 5 bases from V and 7 from J; bases not matched to a gene: 11. The CDR3 is 15 amino acids. In germline, CDR1 is MDHEN, CDR2 SYDVKM. The CDR3 spells CASSLPRQGNNEQFF. In nucleotides, the CDR3 is TGTGCCAGCAGTCTACCCAGACAGGGCAATAATGAGCAGTTCTTC.